The entry below describes one T cell receptor beta chain. Its antigen is unknown. No base-level quality is on record; no much larger clone is a single base apart. The data stem from a study of identical twins (dated by TCRdb to the mid-2010s). About the study as a whole: To test whether fetal clonotypes persist, the study used deep sequencing on TCR alpha and beta repertoires from monozygotic twins, unrelated adults of various ages, and cord blood. To rule out contamination, replicate twin experiments were performed at different times with different library preparation protocols.

Library generation was performed with 5' RACE. Sequenced on an Illumina HiSeq 2000. Template switching introduced a universal primer binding site; the final cDNA contained a unique molecular identifier, enabling accurate counting of TCR cDNA molecules. Specific primers in the conserved constant-segment region were used to synthesize first-strand cDNA for TCR alpha and beta chains. To control for contamination, each cDNA library was double barcoded with a SMART-Mk sample barcode plus Illumina barcodes. TruSeq adapter sequences along with Illumina sample barcodes were introduced in two successive PCR steps. TCR alpha and beta cDNA libraries were sequenced on the Illumina HiSeq platform with custom primers. The paper's processing steps were these. MiGEC processed the raw reads to extract unique molecular identifiers, while MiXCR was used to determine the CDR3 positions. For each individual, recombination models were inferred using an EM algorithm with the repgenHMM and IGoR tools. The analysis of shared clonotypes was done with the tcR package in R, with sharing normalized by the product of cloneset sizes. To study raw recombination without the effects of thymic and clonal selection, out-of-frame nonproductive sequences were analyzed. Starting from the raw public reads, TCRdb applied fastp trimming at Q25, assembled clones with MiXCR and retained in-frame beta chains. Every CDR3 protein is listed once, alongside the most common genes and DNA of its rows. The V and J calls follow TCRdb's processing rather than the paper's. This sample comprises about 700,000 distinct CDR3 sequences, 5.5% to 6.5% of them detected only once. Together, the top ten hold approximately 2% of the sample.

Paper-wide results and their limitations: Abundant cord blood beta clonotypes had fewer insertions, young adult naive repertoires showed a similar but weaker trend, and memory repertoires showed no such trend. Invariant T cells such as MAIT and iNKT could partly confound zero-insertion analyses, though diverse VJ usage argued against this for most clonotypes. Conclusions relied on cross-sectional statistical analysis, since the same donors could not be followed over many years. Out-of-frame TCR alpha sharing in monozygotic twins was systematically underestimated by recombination models, whereas sharing between unrelated individuals was in agreement with the recombination models. Compared with coincidental sharing between unrelated individuals, an excess of low generation-probability sequences was observed among out-of-frame TCR alpha sequences shared between twins. A weaker excess of twin sharing was found in beta out-of-frame sequences because the signal-to-noise ratio was lowered by fewer shared sequences.

Looking up the germline V gene (reference sequence) yields CDR1 DFQATT and CDR2 SNEGSKA. Trimming removed 5 bases from V and 5 bases from J, leaving 9 bases between the germline ends. Spanning cysteine to phenylalanine, the CDR3 consists of 11 amino acids. Just CDR3 DNA is preserved here, 33 bases in frame from base 1. Every donor in the study was a healthy Caucasian. Three unrelated non-twin adults were also sequenced: a male aged 18 to 30, a male aged 50 to 60 and a female aged 50 to 60. Miltenyi CD45RO+ enrichment and human naive T-cell isolation kits were used to isolate memory (CD45RO+) and naive T cells from PBMC.

The receptor was derived from a man aged 18 to 29 in good health. Sequences were obtained from naive T cells sorted from blood. The sample's cell subset or site label is to be understood as: cells isolated with a human naive T-cell isolation kit. Recombination joined TRBV20-1 with TRBJ1-2; no D gene is confidently identified. The sequenced DNA: TGCAGTGCTGGGGATATGTATGGCTACACCTTC. This yields the protein CSAGDMYGYTF.